The 8 T cell receptor beta chains below come from one sample, sequenced in a study of early T cells in non-severe SARS-CoV-2 infection (dated by TCRdb to 2020 to 2022). Libraries were constructed by 5' RACE. Data came from a NextSeq 500. TCRdb trimmed public reads at Q25 via fastp, called clones via MiXCR and kept in-frame beta chains. Identical CDR3 proteins give one entry, which carries the most common genes and DNA. The sample table shows approximately 76,000 distinct CDR3 sequences, and about 14% are seen once. Of the sample, 3% to 3.5% is held by the ten largest clones. Sequenced input: whole blood. The receptors derive from an adult who was a healthcare worker with PCR-confirmed SARS-CoV-2 infection or an uninfected control (not recorded which).

This clonotype showed up many times. V and J are TRBV29-1 and TRBJ2-1; TRBD2 aligns across 7 bases. CDR1 and CDR2 (germline): SQVTM, ANQGSEA. The junction had 11 bases not matched to a gene; V was cut back by 3 bases and J by 0 bases. This CDR3 has 17 residues. CDR3 loop: CSVEDTGLHNSYNEQFF. For the CDR3, the DNA is TGCAGCGTTGAGGACACGGGACTACACAACTCCTACAATGAGCAGTTCTTC.

This chain joins TRBV11-2 and TRBJ2-3, with TRBD2 matching 10 bases. J was trimmed by 2 bases and V by 3 bases; bases with no gene match: 5. The CDR3 extends over 16 amino acids. CDR1 and CDR2 from the germline V gene are SGHAT and FQNNGV. The CDR3 coding sequence is TGTGCCAGCAGCTTCTTAGCGGGGGGACTCACAGATACGCAGTATTTT. It is translated as CASSFLAGGLTDTQYF.

This clonotype has at least ten counts. The J gene is TRBJ2-1, the V gene TRBV6-5, with 10 positions matching TRBD2. This CDR3 has 17 amino acids. Germline CDR1 and CDR2: MNHEY and SVGAGI. V lost 4 bases and J lost 3; bases outside the gene matches: 9. The CDR3 bases are TGTGCCAGCAGTTCCGTTCTAGCGGGAGAGGGCTACAATGAGCAGTTCTTC. Translated: CASSSVLAGEGYNEQFF.

In regard to this clonotype: A much larger clone sits a single nucleotide away, making a read error possible. V is TRBV7-9 and J is TRBJ1-2; 7 bases are shared with TRBD1. Germline CDR1 SEHNR, CDR2 FQNEAQ (reference sequence). V lost 3 bases to trimming and J lost 0 bases; unmatched junction nucleotides: 4. The CDR3 is 15 residues long. The CDR3 here is CASSLTGRPNYGYTF. Here the CDR3 DNA reads TGTGCCAGCAGCTTGACAGGGAGGCCTAACTATGGCTACACCTTC.

This chain uses TRBV19 with TRBJ1-2; 7 bases align to TRBD1. CDR1 is LNHDA and CDR2 is SQIVND in the germline V gene (reference sequence). The CDR3 has 17 amino acids. The trim removed 3 bases at V and 5 bases at J, leaving 15 bases unmatched. The CDR3 protein is CASSIADRARVPYGYTF. CDR3 DNA: TGTGCCAGTAGTATTGCAGACAGGGCCCGAGTTCCATATGGCTACACCTTC.

This clonotype has ten or more counts. The chain has TRBV2 and TRBJ1-1; no clear D gene. V was trimmed by 6 bases and J by 7 bases, leaving 24 bases between them. From germline, CDR1 is SNHLY and CDR2 FYNNEI. The CDR3 totals 16 residues. DNA for the CDR3: TGTGCCAGCAGAGGTTTCATCCTGCAGACCCCCGTTGAAGCTTTCTTT. It yields the protein CASRGFILQTPVEAFF. The entire variable domain, with the rest obtained from reference TRBV2 and TRBJ1-1, is as follows: EPEVTQTPSHQVTQMGQEVILRCVPISNHLYFYWYRQILGQKVEFLVSFYNNEISEKSEIFDDQFSVERPDGSNFTLKIRSTKLEDSAMYFCASRGFILQTPVEAFFGQGTRLTVV.

This clonotype was counted only a few times. The chain carries TRBV9 and TRBJ2-2; TRBD2 agrees at 7 bases. CDR1 is SGDLS and CDR2 is YYNGEE in the germline V gene. After removal of 4 bases from V and 4 bases from J, the junction contained 7 bases not matched to a gene. This CDR3 spans 15 amino acids. The CDR3 region is CASSPREGGTGELFF. The CDR3, as DNA: TGTGCCAGCAGCCCGAGGGAGGGCGGCACCGGGGAGCTGTTTTTT.

The chain joins TRBV11-2 to TRBJ2-7, with 7 bases lining up with TRBD2. Trimming took 6 bases from V and 6 from J; bases not matched to a gene: 2. The germline gives CDR1 SGHAT, CDR2 FQNNGV. This CDR3 is 11 amino acids long. The CDR3 spells CASRGGAEQYF. In nucleotides, the CDR3 is TGTGCCAGCAGGGGAGGGGCCGAGCAGTACTTC.